This T cell receptor beta chain was observed in a study of blood T cell repertoires in COVID-19. Clones were read by immunoSEQ multiplex PCR, and TCRdb kept only the in-frame ones, dropping some. Of 100,000 to 150,000 clones detected, 80% to 95% appear once; the ten largest clones hold around 2.2%. V lost 7 bases, J lost 0 bases, and 22 bases stayed unmatched. CDR1 and CDR2 from the germline V gene are MNHEY and SMNVEV (reference sequence). This CDR3 region has 20 residues. This clonotype originated in a man in his fifties or sixties with COVID-19, enrolled during active disease. The gene calls are TRBV27 and TRBJ2-5; TRBD2 agrees at 8 bases. Sequencing was done on a sample of peripheral blood. The CDR3 sequence: CASKSEQGIAGHPYQETQYF. The CDR3 bases are TGTGCCAGCAAATCAGAGCAAGGTATAGCGGGACATCCGTACCAAGAGACCCAGTACTTC.